This is a list of T cell receptor beta chains from one sample in a study of cytomegalovirus exposure and HLA in healthy donors. The assay was immunoSEQ multiplex PCR, and TCRdb's table has in-frame clones only and misses some. The table has roughly 140,000 clones, about 74% seen once. Material: PBMCs. The receptors here all came from a woman aged 40 to 50 in good health and CMV-seronegative. The CDR3 runs from the conserved cysteine through the conserved F or W. The order of the fields is D gene, V gene, J gene, clone size, CDR3 DNA, CDR3 protein. A D gene is named only where the DNA matches it firmly. A row's size may be missing; if present it is once, few, many or a size class.

>-|TRBV5-1|TRBJ2-1|-
TGCGCCAGCAGCTTGAGGGGCTGGGACAATGAGCAGTTCTTC
CASSLRGWDNEQFF
>-|TRBV9|TRBJ2-3|-
TGTGCCAGCAGCGACCTACAGGGGAGGGATACGCAGTATTTT
CASSDLQGRDTQYF
>-|TRBV27|TRBJ2-3|-
TGTGCCAGCAGTATGGACAGTCCCACAGATACGCAGTATTTT
CASSMDSPTDTQYF
>TRBD1|TRBV7-6|TRBJ2-7|-
TGTGCCAGCAGCCCGGACAGGGGGACTAGGGGGCAGTACTTC
CASSPDRGTRGQYF
>-|TRBV10-1|TRBJ1-2|-
TGCGCCAGGCTAACAGGGAACTATGGCTACACCTTC
CARLTGNYGYTF
>-|TRBV5-6|TRBJ1-1|few
TGTGCCAGCAGCGATACAGGGCCTCTTGCTTTCTTT
CASSDTGPLAFF
>TRBD1|TRBV6-6|TRBJ2-3|-
TGTGCCAGCAGGGACAGGGTACCGGATACGCAGTATTTT
CASRDRVPDTQYF
>-|TRBV5-8|TRBJ1-2|-
TGTGCCAGCAGCTTAGGGGCCAGCCTTCCGCCTGGCTACACCTTC
CASSLGASLPPGYTF
>-|TRBV29-1|TRBJ1-2|few
TGCAGCGTTACCAGGACAGAAACTAACTATGGCTACACCTTC
CSVTRTETNYGYTF
>-|TRBV19|TRBJ2-5|-
TGTGCCAGTAGTATAGATACGGGGAAAGAGACCCAGTACTTC
CASSIDTGKETQYF
>-|TRBV23-1|TRBJ1-3|-
TGCGCCAGCACCTTCGTCCGGAACACCATATATTTT
CASTFVRNTIYF
>TRBD1|TRBV5-1|TRBJ2-3|once
TGCGCCAGCAGCTTGGAGGGGGCCCCAGATACGCAGTATTTT
CASSLEGAPDTQYF
>-|TRBV7-9|TRBJ1-5|-
TGTGCCAGCAGCTCAGGGGTGGTTGGTCAGCCCCAGCATTTT
CASSSGVVGQPQHF
>-|TRBV6-1|TRBJ1-4|few
TGTGCCAGCAGTGCGCCGTGGACGGGAGGCAATGAAAAACTGTTTTTT
CASSAPWTGGNEKLFF
>TRBD2|TRBV10-3|TRBJ2-1|-
TGTGCCATCAGAAATTCGATGGGACTAGCGGGAATCCATGAGCAGTTCTTC
CAIRNSMGLAGIHEQFF
>-|TRBV4-1|TRBJ1-1|few
TGCGCCAGCAGCCAGAACATGAACACTGAAGCTTTCTTT
CASSQNMNTEAFF
>TRBD1|TRBV2|TRBJ1-2|-
TGTGCCAGCAGGGGACAGGGAGTTATACATGGCTACACCTTC
CASRGQGVIHGYTF
>-|TRBV6-5|TRBJ1-4|-
TGTGCCAGCAGTTACTTTGGGGGGACGGATGAAAAACTGTTTTTT
CASSYFGGTDEKLFF
>TRBD2|TRBV28|TRBJ2-3|-
TGTGCCAGCAGTTCCCCGGGACTAGCGCCCCGAGTGGGGTATTTT
CASSSPGLAPRVGYF
>-|TRBV6-5|TRBJ1-6|-
TGTGCCAGCACCTTACGGAGGCAATATAATTCACCCCTCCACTTT
CASTLRRQYNSPLHF
>-|TRBV6-6|TRBJ2-1|-
TGTGCCAGCATGGGTGGGAGAGGGCCTTACAATGAGCAGTTCTTC
CASMGGRGPYNEQFF
>-|TRBV2|TRBJ2-3|-
TGTGCCACCGCGATCGGGAGAGCAGATACGCAGTATTTT
CATAIGRADTQYF
>-|TRBV2|TRBJ1-2|-
TGTGCCGGAAGAGGGGGGGCAAACTATGGCTACACCTTC
CAGRGGANYGYTF
>-|TRBV7-2|TRBJ1-5|few
TGTGCCAGCAGCTTAGTCAGTTTACCCCAGCATTTT
CASSLVSLPQHF
>-|TRBV6-8|TRBJ1-1|-
TGTGCCAGGGCGTGGGAGCGGTCAGAAGCTTTCTTT
CARAWERSEAFF
>-|TRBV5-1|TRBJ2-2|-
TGCGCCAGCAACCCGACGCCGGGAGGGGGCCCCGGGGAGCTGTTTTTT
CASNPTPGGGPGELFF
>-|TRBV11-2|TRBJ1-5|-
TGTGCCAGCAGCCCGCACGGTCAGCCCCAGCATTTT
CASSPHGQPQHF